Sequencing of this T cell receptor (beta chain) was carried out in a study of shared clonotypes between healthy human individuals (dated by TCRdb to 2018 to 2020). For the study in its entirety: A couple of women and three men aged 18 to 49 years were included in the cohort. For each donor, three plates each were used for CD4 naive and CD4 memory, two plates were used for CD8 naive, and one plate was used for CD8 memory. To estimate repertoire size and how much clonotype sharing occurs between individuals, the study deeply sequenced the blood TCR repertoires of about 5 healthy adults. Different laboratories and diverse techniques were used to prepare libraries and sequence TCR repertoires, to increase sequencing depth and limit assay-specific biases. Between about 0.8 and 9.5 billion PBMCs per donor were obtained by leukapheresis.

Healthy HIV-negative adults with no recently reported acute infections or vaccinations were included as donors. Only Caucasian adults living in Nashville, Tennessee, USA were represented among the donors. The CD8 memory samples were a combination of magnetically selected CD45RO+ cells and CCR7-negative CD45RA+ effector memory (TemRA) cells. Blood was collected by leukapheresis, and PBMCs were isolated by Ficoll-Histopaque density gradient centrifugation and then cryopreserved in liquid nitrogen vapor phase. Analytical flow cytometry was used to check the purity and quantity of every magnetically sorted T cell population. From each sorted fraction, genomic DNA was isolated and quantified by UV absorbance on a Nanodrop 2000c. Per the germline V gene (reference sequence), MNHEY is the CDR1 and SMNVEV is the CDR2. Between the V and J ends, shortened by 5 bases and 8 bases respectively, the junction contains 13 bases. The CDR3 covers 13 residues, taking in both the cysteine and the phenylalanine. Only the CDR3 DNA is retained, 39 bases long and in frame from the first base.

About this clone itself: Which antigen it targets is not known. No much larger clone is present one base from it, and per-base qualities are unavailable.

Study-wide findings and limitations: Compared with non-shared clonotypes, the clonotypes found in all four sorted-subset donors had higher generation probabilities. Across a handful of donors, approximately 5% of naive CD4, over 3% of naive CD8, 2.3% of memory CD4, and 0.4% of memory CD8 clonotypes were shared. Rarefaction of sorted-subset datasets indicated incomplete sequencing despite the large sequencing depth. Pairwise subsampling indicated that sequencing depth was expected to affect the degree of clonotype sharing among donors. The genetic and exposure-history diversity represented was limited by the small number of donors. Only blood was sampled, and tissue TCR repertoires likely differ from those in blood. Larger estimated clonotype richness was generally found for naive subsets than for memory subsets.

Using the deep immunoSEQ assay, multiplex PCR amplified TCR CDR3 regions from genomic DNA. Extracted genomic DNA from each cell subset was distributed evenly across all wells of several immunoSEQ 96-well plates, and each plate was treated as a replicate. For sorted subsets, about 210 ng of genomic DNA, equivalent to about 30,000 T cell genomes, went into each replicate PCR. Purified libraries were measured with a Qubit 3.0 fluorometer, size-checked on a Bioanalyzer 2100, and measured again with the KAPA Library Quantification kit. Each immunoSEQ 96-well plate was sequenced on its own single-read 150-cycle Illumina NextSeq 550 flow cell. The authors processed their data as follows. Because only junctional sequences without quality scores were contained in the immunoSEQ output, filtering matching that applied to full-length reads could not be performed. Sequences were annotated with PyIR, a Python wrapper for IgBLAST v1.9, using IMGT germline references to assign V/J genes and CDR3. Any read was removed if the V/J assignment was weak (E-value above 1e-6), the CDR3 was missing, or the read contained stop codons, out-of-frame junctions, or ambiguous translated residues. V3J clonotypes were defined as sequences sharing an identical inferred V gene, J gene, and CDR3 amino acid sequence. Percentage overlap between repertoires was calculated by dividing the number of shared unique clonotypes by the size of the smaller repertoire. Three approaches were used to assess repertoire richness: RTK rarefaction, the Chao1 estimator, and Recon v2.1 estimates of unobserved clonotypes. Generation probabilities were computed with OLGA for all TCRbeta clonotypes obtained by the gDNA method from a few donors. TCRdb obtained this table from immuneACCESS and retained in-frame rearrangements with V and J assigned. These tables miss some clones; where compared with another copy, unresolved V genes account for less than half of the shortfall, and the remainder is unexplained. V and J calls and clone size are given by that table; D and trimming were obtained from the DNA. The sample contains approximately 710,000 clones, roughly 91% of them found a single time. About 34% of the sample goes to the ten largest clones.

The clonotype comes from a man aged 18 to 29 in good health. Some clones in this sample may be carry-over from other donors' samples. The chain is made from TRBV27 and TRBJ1-5; 5 matching bases give a weak D call of TRBD1. The material sequenced was memory CD8+ T cells from PBMCs. What this sample's cell subset or site label stands for: CD45RO+ cells pooled with CCR7-negative TemRA cells. The DNA sequence follows: TGTGCCAGCAGTATCCGAGGGGCCGAGCCCCAGCATTTT. Its translation is CASSIRGAEPQHF.